These 11 T cell receptor beta chains were all obtained from the same sample, sequenced in a study of blood T cell repertoires in COVID-19. Profiled with immunoSEQ multiplex PCR; TCRdb holds only in-frame clones, not every one. The table shows around 400,000 clones, with roughly nine tenths occurring only once. The specimen was PBMCs or T cells enriched from blood (not recorded which). The source of these receptors is a middle-aged woman who had been exposed to COVID-19.

This chain uses TRBV25-1 with TRBJ1-1; TRBD1 is a possible D gene (6 bases). CDR3 length equals 13 residues. Trimming took off 4 bases at V and 6 bases at J, with 12 bases between the two ends. The V gene's germline CDR1 is MGHDK and CDR2 SYGVNS. CDR3 DNA: TGTGCCAGCAGTGTTCCAGGGGCCCCTGAAGCTTTCTTT. It yields the protein CASSVPGAPEAFF.

This sequence joins TRBV6-5 and TRBJ1-2; D remains ambiguous. Germline values: CDR1 MNHEY, CDR2 SVGAGI. This CDR3 comprises 15 residues. V was clipped by 5 bases and J by 3 bases, with 16 bases between them. In nucleotides, the CDR3 is TGTGCCAGCAGTCCGACTAAGGCCTATCACTATGGCTACACCTTC. This codes for CASSPTKAYHYGYTF.

The CDR3 DNA reads as TGCGCCAGCAGCTTGAGTACCGACACCACGGTCCTCCACTTT. Its protein is CASSLSTDTTVLHF. This chain links TRBV5-1 with TRBJ1-6; D uncertain. Trimming removed 1 base from V and 15 bases from J, with 17 bases in between. Germline-derived CDR1 and CDR2 are SGHRS and YFSETQ. The CDR3 runs 14 residues.

V gene TRBV12-3 or TRBV12-4 combines with J gene TRBJ2-7; D uncertain. This CDR3 is built from 11 residues. V lost 3 bases to trimming and J lost 7 bases, with 7 bases between them. CDR3 sequence: CASSFSEEQYF. CDR3 coding DNA: TGTGCCAGCAGTTTTTCCGAGGAGCAGTACTTC.

The chain employs TRBV19 and TRBJ1-5; possible D gene TRBD1, 5 bases. This CDR3 contains 13 residues. V shed 10 bases and J shed 2 bases, with 12 bases lying between them. CDR1 is LNHDA, CDR2 SQIVND, per germline (reference sequence). CDR3 in amino acids: CATSWGGNQPQHF. The CDR3 bases are TGTGCCACGAGTTGGGGCGGCAATCAGCCCCAGCATTTT.

V usage is TRBV2 and J usage is TRBJ1-2; 7 nucleotides match TRBD1. V dropped 5 bases and J dropped 10; count of bases not matched to a gene: 10. Per the germline V gene, CDR1 is SNHLY and CDR2 is FYNNEI. The CDR3 sequence is 13 residues long. CDR3: CASSPDRERAYTF. In nucleotides, the CDR3 is TGTGCCAGCAGTCCCGACAGGGAACGCGCCTACACCTTC.

This chain links TRBV6-7 with TRBJ1-1; D is undetermined. TRBV6-7 is recorded as an ORF, its role being uncertain. This CDR3 has 18 residues. The germline V and J ends were trimmed by 1 base and 2 bases, with 20 bases remaining between them. This chain's CDR3 is CASSYFRVEGSVNTEAFF. DNA of the CDR3: TGTGCCAGCAGTTACTTCCGAGTGGAGGGCAGCGTCAACACTGAAGCTTTCTTT.

This chain links TRBV6-5 with TRBJ2-7, with 8 bases lining up with TRBD1. The CDR3 totals 14 residues. V lost 5 bases and J lost 2; bases outside the gene matches: 5. The germline CDR1 and CDR2 sequences are MNHEY and SVGAGI. This chain's CDR3 is CASSTRTGTYEQYF. CDR3 coding DNA: TGTGCCAGCAGTACCCGGACAGGGACCTACGAGCAGTACTTC.

CDR3 protein: CASRYSLGQAGELFF. CDR3 bases: TGTGCCAGCAGATATTCCTTGGGACAGGCCGGGGAGCTGTTTTTT. The chain joins TRBV6-5 to TRBJ2-2; TRBD1 matches at 8 bases. The CDR3 spans 15 residues. Trimming took 6 bases from V and 6 from J; bases not matched to a gene: 9. Per the germline V gene, CDR1 is MNHEY and CDR2 is SVGAGI.

The rearrangement uses TRBV5-1 and TRBJ1-6; TRBD1 matches 9 bases. The CDR3 loop spans 16 amino acids. J lost 2 bases, V lost 2 bases, and 2 bases had no gene match. Germline CDR1 is SGHRS and CDR2 is YFSETQ. CDR3 sequence: CASSFTGGTYNSPLHF. CDR3 bases: TGCGCCAGCAGCTTTACAGGGGGCACCTATAATTCACCCCTCCACTTT.

The chain combines TRBV7-3 with TRBJ2-1; D is ambiguous. V lost 6 bases and J 7 bases, leaving 10 bases between the germline ends. The CDR3 totals 12 residues. Germline CDR1 is SGHTA and CDR2 is FQGTGA. The CDR3 DNA is TGTGCCAGCAGTCAAGCGCCGAATGAGCAGTTCTTC. Its translation: CASSQAPNEQFF.